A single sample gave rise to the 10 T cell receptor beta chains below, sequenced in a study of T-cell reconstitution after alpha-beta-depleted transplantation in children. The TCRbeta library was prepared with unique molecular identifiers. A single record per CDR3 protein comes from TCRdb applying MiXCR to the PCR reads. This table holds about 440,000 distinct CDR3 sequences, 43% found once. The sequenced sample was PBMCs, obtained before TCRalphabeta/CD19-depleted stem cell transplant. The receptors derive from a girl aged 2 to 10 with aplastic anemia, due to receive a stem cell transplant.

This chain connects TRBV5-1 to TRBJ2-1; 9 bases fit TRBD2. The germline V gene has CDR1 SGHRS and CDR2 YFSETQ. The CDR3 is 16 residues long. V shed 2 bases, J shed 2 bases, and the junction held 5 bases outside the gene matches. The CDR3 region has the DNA TGCGCCAGCAGCTTTGCTAGCGGGGCCCCCTACAATGAGCAGTTCTTC. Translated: CASSFASGAPYNEQFF.

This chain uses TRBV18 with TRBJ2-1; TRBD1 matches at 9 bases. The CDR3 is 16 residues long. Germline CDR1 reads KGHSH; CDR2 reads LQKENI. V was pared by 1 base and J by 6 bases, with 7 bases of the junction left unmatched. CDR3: CASSPQTGGGSNEQFF. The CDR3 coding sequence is TGTGCCAGCTCACCACAGACAGGGGGAGGGAGCAATGAGCAGTTCTTC.

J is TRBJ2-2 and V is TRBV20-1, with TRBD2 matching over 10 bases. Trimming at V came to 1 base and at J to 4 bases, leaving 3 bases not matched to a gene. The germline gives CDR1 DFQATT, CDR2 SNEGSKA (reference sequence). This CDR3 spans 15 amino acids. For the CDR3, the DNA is TGCAGTGCTAGAGCGTTAGCGGGGGGCACCGGGGAGCTGTTTTTT. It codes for CSARALAGGTGELFF.

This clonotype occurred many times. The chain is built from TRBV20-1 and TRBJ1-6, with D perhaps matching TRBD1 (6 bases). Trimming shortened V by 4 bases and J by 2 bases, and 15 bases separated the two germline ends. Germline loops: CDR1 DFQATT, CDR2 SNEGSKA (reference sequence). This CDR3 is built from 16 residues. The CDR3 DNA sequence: TGCAGTGCTAAAAGGGAGGGGGGCGCCTATAATTCACCCCTCCACTTT. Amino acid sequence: CSAKREGGAYNSPLHF.

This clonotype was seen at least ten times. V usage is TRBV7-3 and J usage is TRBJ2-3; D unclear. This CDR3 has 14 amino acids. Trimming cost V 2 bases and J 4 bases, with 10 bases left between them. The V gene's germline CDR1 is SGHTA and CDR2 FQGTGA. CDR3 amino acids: CASSLGPPADTQYF. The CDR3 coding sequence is TGTGCCAGCAGCTTAGGACCCCCTGCAGATACGCAGTATTTT.

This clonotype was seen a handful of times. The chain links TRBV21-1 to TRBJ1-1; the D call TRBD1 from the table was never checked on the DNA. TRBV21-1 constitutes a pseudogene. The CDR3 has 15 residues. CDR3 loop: CASSKEGQLNTEAFF. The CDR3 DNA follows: TGTGCCAGCAGCAAAGAGGGACAGCTGAACACTGAAGCTTTCTTT.

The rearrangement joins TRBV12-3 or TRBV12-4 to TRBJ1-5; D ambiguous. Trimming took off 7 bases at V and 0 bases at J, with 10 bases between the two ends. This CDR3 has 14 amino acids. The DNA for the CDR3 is TGTGCCAGCAAATCCGCCGTTAGCAATCAGCCCCAGCATTTT. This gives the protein CASKSAVSNQPQHF.

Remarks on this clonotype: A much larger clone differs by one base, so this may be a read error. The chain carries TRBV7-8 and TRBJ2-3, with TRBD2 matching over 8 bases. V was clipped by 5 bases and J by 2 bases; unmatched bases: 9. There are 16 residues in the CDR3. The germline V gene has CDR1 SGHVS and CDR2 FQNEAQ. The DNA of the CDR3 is TGTGCCAGCAGCCCCATAGCGGGATCTCACACAGATACGCAGTATTTT. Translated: CASSPIAGSHTDTQYF.

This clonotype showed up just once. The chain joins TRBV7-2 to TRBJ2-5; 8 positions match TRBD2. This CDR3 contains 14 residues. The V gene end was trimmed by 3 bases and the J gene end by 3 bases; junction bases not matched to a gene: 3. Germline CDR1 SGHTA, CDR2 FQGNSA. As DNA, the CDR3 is TGTGCCAGCAGCTTTAGCGGGACGGAAGAGACCCAGTACTTC. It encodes CASSFSGTEETQYF.

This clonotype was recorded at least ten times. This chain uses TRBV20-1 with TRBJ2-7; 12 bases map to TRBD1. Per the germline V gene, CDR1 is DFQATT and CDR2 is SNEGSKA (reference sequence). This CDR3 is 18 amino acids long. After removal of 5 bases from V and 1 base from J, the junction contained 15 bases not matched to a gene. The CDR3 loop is CSALPGQGAMGFSYEQYF. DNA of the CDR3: TGCAGTGCTCTTCCGGGACAGGGGGCTATGGGGTTTTCCTACGAGCAGTACTTC.